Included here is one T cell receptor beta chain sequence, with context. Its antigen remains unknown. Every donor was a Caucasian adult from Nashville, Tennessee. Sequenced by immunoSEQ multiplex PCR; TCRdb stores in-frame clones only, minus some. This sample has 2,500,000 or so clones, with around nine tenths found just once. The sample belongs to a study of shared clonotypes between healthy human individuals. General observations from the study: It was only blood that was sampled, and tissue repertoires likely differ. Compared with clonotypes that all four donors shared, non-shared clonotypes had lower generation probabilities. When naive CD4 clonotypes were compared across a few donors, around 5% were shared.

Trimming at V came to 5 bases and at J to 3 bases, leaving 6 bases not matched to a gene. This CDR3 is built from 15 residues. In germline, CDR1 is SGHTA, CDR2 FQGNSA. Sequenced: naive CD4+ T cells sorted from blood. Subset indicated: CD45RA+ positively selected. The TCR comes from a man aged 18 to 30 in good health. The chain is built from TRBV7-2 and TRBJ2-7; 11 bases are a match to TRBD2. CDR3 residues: CASSPGLADYYEQYF. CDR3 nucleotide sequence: TGTGCCAGCAGCCCGGGACTAGCGGACTACTACGAGCAGTACTTC.